A single sample gave rise to the 10 T cell receptor beta chains below, sequenced in a study of blood T cell repertoires in COVID-19. Sequencing was performed with immunoSEQ multiplex PCR; in TCRdb, only in-frame clones are kept and a portion is missing. Here the sample spans under 200,000 clones, around 79% being singletons. Sequences were obtained from peripheral blood. These receptors all stem from a woman aged 55-69 years with COVID-19, enrolled during active disease.

The rearrangement uses TRBV28 and TRBJ2-5; 13 bases align to TRBD2. V was pared by 6 bases and J by 1 base, with 2 bases of the junction left unmatched. The CDR3 contains 15 residues. Germline CDR1 and CDR2: MDHEN and SYDVKM. CDR3 sequence reads: CASSGLAGVQETQYF. The DNA for the CDR3 is TGTGCCAGCAGCGGACTAGCGGGAGTCCAAGAGACCCAGTACTTC.

The gene calls are TRBV18 and TRBJ2-1; D remains ambiguous. Germline V CDR1 and CDR2: KGHSH, LQKENI. The CDR3 length is 14 residues. V lost 1 base to trimming and J lost 0 bases, with 4 bases between them. CDR3 bases: TGTGCCAGCTCACCACAGCCCTCCTACAATGAGCAGTTCTTC. Translating gives CASSPQPSYNEQFF. The variable domain in full, completed from reference TRBV18 and TRBJ2-1, reads NAGVMQNPRHLVRRRGQEARLRCSPMKGHSHVYWYRQLPEEGLKFMVYLQKENIIDESGMPKERFSAEFPKEGPSILRIQQVVRGDSAAYFCASSPQPSYNEQFFGPGTRLTVL.

The chain uses TRBV11-3 and TRBJ1-2; no firm D call. This CDR3 region has 12 residues. Germline lookup yields CDR1 SGHNT and CDR2 YENEEA. V lost 6 bases and J 5 bases, leaving 10 bases between the germline ends. The CDR3 spells CASRARGYGYTF. The CDR3 nucleotides read TGTGCCAGCAGGGCCCGGGGATATGGCTACACCTTC.

The rearrangement uses TRBV18 and TRBJ1-2; the match to TRBD1 covers 8 bases. Germline lookup yields CDR1 KGHSH and CDR2 LQKENI. V lost 3 bases to trimming and J lost 2 bases; unmatched junction nucleotides: 5. The CDR3 length is 15 residues. CDR3 in DNA: TGTGCCAGCTCACCCGGACAGGGTGCAAACTATGGCTACACCTTC. This translates into CASSPGQGANYGYTF.

This clone was seen more than once but under ten times. This sequence joins TRBV4-3 and TRBJ2-3; D perhaps matches TRBD1 (6 bases). This CDR3 has 17 amino acids. V was cut by 4 bases and J by 0 bases, with 17 bases left in between. CDR1 LGHNA and CDR2 YSLEER come from the germline V gene. This CDR3 is CASSPVVGGFSTDTQYF. In DNA, the CDR3 is TGCGCCAGCAGCCCCGTCGTTGGGGGCTTTAGCACAGATACGCAGTATTTT.

The chain combines TRBV5-6 with TRBJ1-2; D perhaps matches TRBD1 (5 bases). The CDR3 is 15 amino acids. Trimming took 1 base from V and 3 from J, leaving 13 bases between them. The germline V gene has CDR1 SGHDT and CDR2 YYEEEE. The CDR3, as DNA: TGTGCCAGCAGCTTGTCAGGGCTACATTACTATGGCTACACCTTC. It is translated as CASSLSGLHYYGYTF. The complete variable domain, with remaining parts taken from reference TRBV5-6 and TRBJ1-2, reads DAGVTQSPTHLIKTRGQQVTLRCSPKSGHDTVSWYQQALGQGPQFIFQYYEEEERQRGNFPDRFSGHQFPNYSSELNVNALLLGDSALYLCASSLSGLHYYGYTFGSGTRLTVV.

The chain links TRBV14 to TRBJ2-1; 9 bases map to TRBD1. V was clipped by 4 bases and J by 3 bases; unmatched bases: 1. The CDR3 has 14 amino acids. Looked up from germline, CDR1 is SGHDN and CDR2 is FVKESK. CDR3 coding DNA: TGTGCCAGCAGCCGACAGGGGGGCTACAATGAGCAGTTCTTC. Its translation is CASSRQGGYNEQFF.

The rearrangement links TRBV7-8 to TRBJ1-3; perhaps TRBD1 as D (5 bases). The CDR3 has 14 residues. Looked up from germline, CDR1 is SGHVS and CDR2 is FQNEAQ. V shed 8 bases and J shed 7 bases, with 18 bases lying between them. The CDR3 region is CASAPTVSGNTIYF. The CDR3 DNA reads TGTGCCAGCGCGCCGACAGTCTCAGGGAACACCATATATTTT.

The rearrangement links TRBV5-6 to TRBJ2-5; tentatively, D is TRBD1 (5 bases). Between the trimmed V and J ends, which lost 3 bases and 1 base, there was a span of 13 bases. CDR3 length: 15 residues. CDR1 and CDR2 (germline): SGHDT, YYEEEE. Here the CDR3 reads CASSSLDRTQETQYF. The CDR3 nucleotides read TGTGCCAGCAGCTCTCTAGACAGAACCCAAGAGACCCAGTACTTC.

The chain couples TRBV28 to TRBJ1-2; tentatively, D is TRBD1 (5 bases). CDR3 length: 10 residues. V gave up 8 bases and J gave up 8 bases, with 9 bases separating them. The germline gives CDR1 MDHEN, CDR2 SYDVKM. This chain's CDR3 is CASGRDGYTF. The CDR3 DNA sequence: TGTGCCAGCGGGAGGGACGGCTACACCTTC.